What follows are 13 T cell receptor beta chains derived from one specimen sequenced in a study of cytomegalovirus exposure and HLA in healthy donors. The repertoire was sequenced with immunoSEQ multiplex PCR; TCRdb's copy has only in-frame clones and lacks some. The table includes about 71,000 clones, about 94% detected once. Sequencing was carried out using PBMCs. These receptor sequences come from a woman aged 18 to 35 in good health and CMV-seronegative.

V and J are TRBV4-3 and TRBJ1-1; D is perhaps TRBD1 (5 bases). V was pared by 3 bases and J by 11 bases, with 16 bases between. The CDR3 is 13 amino acids. Germline V gene lookup returns CDR1 LGHNA and CDR2 YSLEER. The DNA of the CDR3 is TGCGCCAGCAGCCAGAGCGGAGAGGGGAGGGCTTTCTTT. Its protein is CASSQSGEGRAFF.

The J gene is TRBJ1-1, the V gene TRBV10-1; D is uncertain. Germline V gene sequence: CDR1 WNHNN, CDR2 SYGVQD (reference sequence). The CDR3 has 13 amino acids. Trimming left V 5 bases short and J 4 bases short, with 11 bases between. CDR3 in amino acids: CASSTGAGTEAFF. The CDR3 DNA is TGCGCCAGCAGTACCGGCGCAGGCACTGAAGCTTTCTTT.

This clone occurred once. This chain joins TRBV29-1 and TRBJ2-7; tentatively, D is TRBD2 (5 bases). V dropped 6 bases and J dropped 0 bases, with 9 bases sitting between them. Germline loops: CDR1 SQVTM, CDR2 ANQGSEA. The CDR3 covers 12 residues. CDR3 nucleotide sequence: TGCAGCGTAACTGCGGGCTCCTACGAGCAGTACTTC. Translating gives CSVTAGSYEQYF.

The V and J genes are TRBV6-5 and TRBJ1-2; D unclear. Germline loops: CDR1 MNHEY, CDR2 SVGAGI. The CDR3 consists of 14 residues. V was pared by 5 bases and J by 2 bases, with 12 bases between. The CDR3 DNA is TGTGCCAGCAGTCCCCCTTCGGGAAACTATGGCTACACCTTC. Its protein is CASSPPSGNYGYTF.

This clone has a single count. The V and J genes are TRBV30 and TRBJ2-4; perhaps TRBD1 as D (5 bases). CDR1 and CDR2 from the germline V gene are GTSNPN and SVGIG (reference sequence). This CDR3 spans 14 amino acids. The germline V and J ends were trimmed by 0 bases and 4 bases, with 10 bases remaining between them. CDR3 region: CAWSVGQGKNIQYF. For the CDR3, the DNA is TGTGCCTGGAGTGTCGGTCAGGGAAAAAACATTCAGTACTTC.

Turning to this clone: Mismatch with germline at one junction end may stem from a read error. The chain couples TRBV27 to TRBJ2-3; TRBD1 aligns across 8 bases. CDR1 is MNHEY and CDR2 is SMNVEV in the germline V gene (reference sequence). There are 17 residues in the CDR3. CDR3 DNA: TGTGCCAGCACCCCCCTCGTCCAGGGGGCAAGCAGAGATACGCAGTATTTT. Translating gives CASTPLVQGASRDTQYF.

This chain joins TRBV11-2 and TRBJ2-7, with D possibly matching TRBD1 (5 bases). V lost 7 bases and J lost 4, with 20 bases in between. The germline gives CDR1 SGHAT, CDR2 FQNNGV. The CDR3 runs to 15 residues. This CDR3 is CASTLGRDGFYEQYF. In nucleotides, the CDR3 is TGTGCCAGCACCCTGGGCAGGGATGGTTTTTACGAGCAGTACTTC. The entire variable domain, with the rest obtained from reference TRBV11-2 and TRBJ2-7, is as follows: EAGVAQSPRYKIIEKRQSVAFWCNPISGHATLYWYQQILGQGPKLLIQFQNNGVVDDSQLPKDRFSAERLKGVDSTLKIQPAKLEDSAVYLCASTLGRDGFYEQYFGPGTRLTVT.

The V call is TRBV6-1, the J call TRBJ2-3; D may be TRBD2 (7 bases). Trimming removed 7 bases at V and 2 bases at J, with 13 bases between. The CDR3 runs to 14 residues. Germline V gene data show CDR1 as MNHNS and CDR2 as SASEGT. The CDR3 loop is CASNQGTITDTQYF. The DNA of the CDR3 is TGTGCCAGCAACCAGGGGACTATCACAGATACGCAGTATTTT.

This chain uses TRBV7-8 with TRBJ2-5, with a weak D call TRBD2 (7 bases). Germline lookup yields CDR1 SGHVS and CDR2 FQNEAQ. The CDR3 loop spans 13 amino acids. The V end lost 11 bases, the J end lost 5 bases, and 18 bases lay between the germline ends. The DNA for the CDR3 is TGTGCCGACATGGAGGGAGGGGGGGAGACCCAGTACTTC. Protein: CADMEGGGETQYF.

The gene calls are TRBV13 and TRBJ2-7, with D possibly being TRBD2 (6 bases). Trimming left V 4 bases short and J 7 bases short, with 23 bases between. The CDR3 is 16 residues long. Germline CDR1 PRHDT, CDR2 FYEKMQ (reference sequence). The CDR3: CASSSRVRGRSGEQYF. CDR3 nucleotide sequence: TGTGCCAGCAGCTCCCGAGTCAGAGGGAGGTCGGGGGAGCAGTACTTC.

The V call is TRBV6-6, the J call TRBJ2-5; D gene unclear. The germline V gene encodes CDR1 MNHNY and CDR2 SVGAGI (reference sequence). V was shortened by 2 bases and J by 4 bases, with 8 bases between the two germline ends. The CDR3 contains 13 residues. CDR3 amino acids: CASSYGARETQYF. The CDR3 DNA reads as TGTGCCAGCAGTTACGGAGCCAGAGAGACCCAGTACTTC.

The V call is TRBV9, the J call TRBJ2-3, with 12 bases identical to TRBD2. The V gene end was trimmed by 3 bases and the J gene end by 3 bases; junction bases not matched to a gene: 2. Looked up from germline, CDR1 is SGDLS and CDR2 is YYNGEE. CDR3 length: 15 residues. The CDR3 DNA is TGTGCCAGCAGCGAGGGGACTAGCGGGACAGATACGCAGTATTTT. Encoded protein: CASSEGTSGTDTQYF.

V usage is TRBV13 and J usage is TRBJ2-3; TRBD1 matches 11 bases. Germline V lookup: CDR1 PRHDT, CDR2 FYEKMQ (reference sequence). The CDR3 spans 17 residues. Trimming cost V 4 bases and J 4 bases; bases outside gene matches: 10. The CDR3 loop is CASSSRSGQGAADTQYF. DNA of the CDR3: TGTGCCAGCAGCTCCCGATCCGGACAGGGGGCCGCAGATACGCAGTATTTT.